This TCR beta chain was recorded in a study of OX40 agonist ivuxolimab in advanced cancers. Study background: Ivuxolimab was delivered to patients intravenously every 2 weeks at doses spanning 0.01 to 10 mg/kg.

TCRdb's table, derived via immunoSEQ multiplex PCR, lists solely in-frame clones and lacks some. The data contain more than 80,000 clones, about 90% of them singletons. This clone is a singleton in its sample. This CDR3 comprises 14 residues. V lost 3 bases to trimming and J lost 1 base, with 11 bases between them. The germline V gene encodes CDR1 SQVTM and CDR2 ANQGSEA. The cohort excluded patients with autoimmune disease history or systemic immunosuppression. Sample: CD4+ or CD8+ T cells sorted from blood, taken in a trial of the OX40 agonist ivuxolimab. V gene TRBV29-1 combines with J gene TRBJ2-3, with D maybe TRBD2 (5 bases). The TCR comes from an adult with an advanced solid tumor such as melanoma, head and neck, liver or kidney cancer. The CDR3, as DNA: TGCAGCGTTGACGTGGACTCGGGCACAGATACGCAGTATTTT. Translated, it gives CSVDVDSGTDTQYF.